This T cell receptor beta chain was obtained from a study of T-cell memory formation after mild COVID-19. Study-wide results and caveats: Cross-reactive memory apparently joined, as some responding clones appeared in pre-infection memory. SARS-CoV-2 specificity was not confirmed for second-wave clones peaking on day 37.

About this clonotype: Its antigen remains unknown.

Germline loops: CDR1 SGHVS, CDR2 FNYEAQ. The CDR3 totals 18 residues. V was pared by 0 bases and J by 12 bases, with 27 bases between. TCRdb itself ran the 5' RACE reads through MiXCR, one entry per CDR3 protein. The repertoire holds fewer than 150,000 distinct CDR3 sequences, with around 15% as singletons. The genes are TRBV7-6 and TRBJ2-1; D is possibly TRBD2 (5 bases). The sample taken for sequencing was PBMCs or a T cell subset sorted from them (not recorded which). The TCR comes from an adult woman who had mild COVID-19 (a few samples of this study predate the infection). Cell type and time point are not known. The CDR3 reads CASSLAFVTTAPPLGQFF. CDR3 DNA: TGTGCCAGCAGCTTAGCTTTCGTGACTACGGCTCCCCCCCTCGGGCAGTTCTTC.